This T cell receptor beta chain derives from a study of T cells after yellow fever vaccination. Regarding this clonotype: As yet, its antigen is unknown.

Germline CDR1 LNHNV, CDR2 YYDKDF (reference sequence). The CDR3 contains 15 residues. Germline trimming cut 9 bases from V and 0 bases from J; bases unmatched to any gene: 5. Study conclusions and caveats: Booster samples showed a return of most primary-vaccination clones (approximately 96% CD4, roughly 85% CD8). Repertoires sorted by FACS could include abundant clonotypes that are contaminants from the bulk population. A limited proportion of clonotypes was detected within both the CD4 and CD8 compartments.

Conversion of TCR transcripts into cDNA relied on 5'RACE template switching, which added a universal primer site and UMIs. TCRdb re-analysed the 5' RACE reads in MiXCR, keeping a single row per CDR3 protein. The sample shows 610,000 or so distinct CDR3 sequences, 12% of them seen only once. The rearrangement joins TRBV15 to TRBJ2-4; 10 positions match TRBD1. Material: PBMCs, obtained on the day of the yellow fever booster vaccination. The receptor was isolated from a man younger than 45 who received the YFV17D yellow fever vaccine. The CDR3 DNA sequence: TGTGCCACGCAAGACAGGGGGCTAGCCAAAAACATTCAGTACTTC. Its protein product is CATQDRGLAKNIQYF.